The clone carrying this TCR beta chain qualifies as medium-sized. The target antigen is unknown. The entry originates in a study of metastatic and nonmetastatic thyroid tumors. Study information: For malignant and benign thyroid patients, tumor or nodule tissue and blood were the sources whose repertoires were compared.

Study-wide points: Reported TCR beta diversity, measured in blood and tumor, was significantly higher for malignant thyroid tumors than for benign nodules.

Per the study methods: The study built a papillary thyroid cancer distant-metastasis classifier from CDR3 differences across clinicopathological groups. TCRdb re-clonotyped the PCR reads via MiXCR. The V and J calls come from TCRdb's annotation, not from the publication. The table has about 20,000 clones, about 17% seen once. No patient received treatment before thyroid surgery. This sequence originates from a male donor with papillary thyroid cancer or a benign thyroid nodule (not recorded which). Some clones in this sample may be carry-over from other donors' samples. Sequenced sample: adjacent normal tissue.

The CDR3, as DNA: TGCAGTGCTAGGGGGACAGGGGATTCACCCCTCCACTTT. It specifies CSARGTGDSPLHF. The chain recombines TRBV20-1 with TRBJ1-6; 10 bases agree with TRBD1. Germline CDR1 and CDR2: DFQATT and SNEGSKA (reference sequence). With 3 bases clipped from V and 8 bases from J, the junction kept 1 base outside the gene matches. The length of the CDR3 is 13 residues.